This TCR beta chain was sequenced for a study of post-analysis software for immune sequencing data. Study-level information: Included among the disease courses, which were recorded for the cohort, were relapsing-remitting, secondary progressive and progressive-relapsing multiple sclerosis. Study-level results: The five TRBV segments detected at higher frequency in patients than in controls included TRBV5-6, TRBV5-1 and TRBV20-1.

Carried by the TCR beta cDNA libraries were unique molecular identifiers. MiXCR, applied by TCRdb to the PCR reads, yields one record per CDR3 protein. Found here are some 370,000 distinct CDR3 sequences, approximately 38% of them singletons; the top ten hold 13%. The ends were cut back, 6 bases at V and 0 bases at J, with 17 bases in the middle. The CDR3 runs 16 residues. Note on this clonotype: Its antigen is not known.

The V call is TRBV12-3 or TRBV12-4, the J call TRBJ1-2, with a weak D call TRBD1 (5 bases). The source of this sequence is a girl aged 10 to 17 with multiple sclerosis. Sequencing was carried out using blood. The CDR3 DNA sequence: TGTGCCAGCAGCCACAACGTGGAGGGGACTAACTATGGCTACACCTTC. Protein product: CASSHNVEGTNYGYTF.